The source of this T cell receptor (beta chain) is a study of blood T cells in healthy people across ages. V lost 5 bases to trimming and J lost 9 bases; unmatched junction nucleotides: 11. The CDR3 has 14 amino acids. Per germline, CDR1 SGHTA and CDR2 FQGNSA. Through a sample-barcoded 5' primer and a J-beta primer mix, a second PCR was run for roughly 6 to 12 cycles. TCRdb ran MiXCR on the 5' RACE reads and lists one entry per CDR3 protein. Here the sample spans almost 800,000 distinct CDR3 sequences, 58% being singletons. The study recruited healthy Caucasian donors from Russia who were aged about 6 to 90.

This sequence was found in a man younger than 45 in good health. This rearrangement joins TRBV7-2 to TRBJ2-7; 9 bases fit TRBD2. Sequenced input: blood. CDR3 loop: CASSPTLAGWGQYF. The CDR3 bases are TGTGCCAGCAGCCCGACACTAGCGGGCTGGGGGCAGTACTTC.